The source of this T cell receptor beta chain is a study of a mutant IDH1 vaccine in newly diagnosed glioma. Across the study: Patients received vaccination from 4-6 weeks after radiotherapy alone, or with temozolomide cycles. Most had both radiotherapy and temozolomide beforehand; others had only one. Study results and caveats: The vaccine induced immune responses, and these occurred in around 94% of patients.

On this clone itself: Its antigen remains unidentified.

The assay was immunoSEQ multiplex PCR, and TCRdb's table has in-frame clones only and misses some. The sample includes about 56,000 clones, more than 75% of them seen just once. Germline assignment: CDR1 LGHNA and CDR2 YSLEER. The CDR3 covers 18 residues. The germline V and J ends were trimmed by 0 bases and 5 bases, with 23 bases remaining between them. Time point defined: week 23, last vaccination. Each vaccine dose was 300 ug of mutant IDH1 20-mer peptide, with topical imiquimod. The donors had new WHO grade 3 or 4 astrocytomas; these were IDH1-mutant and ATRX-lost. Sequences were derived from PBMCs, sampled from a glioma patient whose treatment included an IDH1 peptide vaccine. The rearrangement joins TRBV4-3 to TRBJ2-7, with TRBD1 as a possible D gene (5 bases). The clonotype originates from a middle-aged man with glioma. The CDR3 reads CASSQDLGARTPSHEQYF. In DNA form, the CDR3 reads TGCGCCAGCAGCCAAGATTTAGGTGCACGGACACCTTCCCACGAGCAGTACTTC.